Shown below are 14 T cell receptor beta chains from a single sample sequenced in a study of naive and memory T cell subsets. Regarding the study as a whole: A few larger clonotypes appeared in naive repertoires, especially CD8, possibly memory cells re-expressing CD45RA.

Their antigens remain unidentified. Both TRBC1 and TRBC2 were covered by a beta constant-region primer of two equimolar oligonucleotides. Ligated cDNA was amplified by four rounds of PCR with nested alpha and beta constant-region primers and SP2. Each CDR3 protein is one row after TCRdb ran MiXCR on the UMI-ligation and nested PCR reads. The sample records roughly 100,000 distinct CDR3 sequences, roughly 15% being singletons. Sequencing was done on a sample of naive CD8+ T cells from blood. Receptor source: a human donor in good health.

This rearrangement joins TRBV5-1 to TRBJ1-1; unclear D gene. V shed 5 bases and J shed 5 bases, with 19 bases lying between them. From germline, CDR1 is SGHRS and CDR2 YFSETQ. This CDR3 contains 15 residues. Written as DNA, the CDR3 is TGCGCCAGCAGTTTTAAAAAGGGAGTTGGGACTGAAGCTTTCTTT. This translates into CASSFKKGVGTEAFF.

A word on this clonotype: A much bigger clone sits one base away, suggesting this may be a read error. V and J are TRBV7-6 and TRBJ2-3, with 10 bases identical to TRBD1. V dropped 5 bases and J dropped 4; count of bases not matched to a gene: 9. Germline assignment: CDR1 SGHVS and CDR2 FNYEAQ. The CDR3 covers 16 residues. For the CDR3, the DNA is TGTGCCAGCAGCCCGAGACAGGGGGCGCCCCCAGATACGCAGTATTTT. Its translation is CASSPRQGAPPDTQYF. The complete variable domain, with remaining parts taken from reference TRBV7-6 and TRBJ2-3, reads GAGVSQSPRYKVTKRGQDVALRCDPISGHVSLYWYRQALGQGPEFLTYFNYEAQQDKSGLPNDRFSAERPEGSISTLTIQRTEQRDSAMYRCASSPRQGAPPDTQYFGPGTRLTVL.

J is TRBJ2-1 and V is TRBV24-1; D is possibly TRBD1 (6 bases). The germline CDR1 and CDR2 sequences are KGHDR and SFDVKD. The CDR3 covers 12 residues. V lost 4 bases to trimming and J lost 7 bases, with 7 bases between them. CDR3 sequence (DNA): TGTGCCACCAGTGAGGACAGAAATGAGCAGTTCTTC. Translated, it gives CATSEDRNEQFF.

V and J are TRBV28 and TRBJ1-1, with no clear D. Trimming took 5 bases from V and 2 from J, leaving 12 bases between them. In germline, CDR1 is MDHEN, CDR2 SYDVKM. This CDR3 contains 14 residues. CDR3 DNA sequence: TGTGCCAGCAGTCCAGGACTGGTTAACACTGAAGCTTTCTTT. This encodes CASSPGLVNTEAFF.

This clonotype came up a few times. The chain couples TRBV12-3 or TRBV12-4 to TRBJ2-3, with TRBD1 matching 8 bases. CDR3 size: 17 residues. The V gene end was trimmed by 7 bases and the J gene end by 2 bases; junction bases not matched to a gene: 14. For the CDR3, the DNA is TGTGCCAGCACAGAGCTTTTGACAGGGGCAAACACAGATACGCAGTATTTT. Translated, it gives CASTELLTGANTDTQYF.

This sequence joins TRBV24-1 and TRBJ2-7, with D possibly matching TRBD2 (5 bases). V dropped 2 bases and J dropped 2 bases, with 6 bases sitting between them. Germline V gives CDR1 KGHDR, CDR2 SFDVKD. The CDR3 consists of 13 residues. CDR3 sequence reads: CATSDSGTYEQYF. The CDR3 DNA reads as TGTGCCACCAGTGATTCGGGGACCTACGAGCAGTACTTC.

This clonotype was detected a few times. This chain links TRBV25-1 with TRBJ2-2; D gene uncertain. Trimming took 4 bases from V and 2 from J, leaving 8 bases between them. The CDR3 is 14 amino acids. The germline gives CDR1 MGHDK, CDR2 SYGVNS. The CDR3 sequence: CASSGATNTGELFF. DNA for the CDR3: TGTGCCAGCAGTGGGGCGACCAACACCGGGGAGCTGTTTTTT.

This clonotype was picked up a small number of times. The chain uses TRBV4-2 and TRBJ2-1; D not resolved. This CDR3 region has 15 residues. Germline V gene lookup returns CDR1 LGHNA and CDR2 YNFKEQ. V was trimmed by 0 bases and J by 1 base, leaving 7 bases between them. Here the CDR3 reads CASSQEALSYNEQFF. The CDR3, as DNA: TGTGCCAGCAGCCAAGAGGCCCTATCCTACAATGAGCAGTTCTTC.

This clonotype was detected only a few times. V gene TRBV9 combines with J gene TRBJ2-1; D is possibly TRBD2 (5 bases). Trimming took 4 bases from V and 6 from J, leaving 17 bases between them. The CDR3 runs 15 residues. Germline CDR1 and CDR2: SGDLS and YYNGEE. CDR3 bases: TGTGCCAGCAGCCCCTGGAGGAGCGCCTCCAATGAGCAGTTCTTC. Translation: CASSPWRSASNEQFF. The full variable domain, completed using reference TRBV9 and TRBJ2-1, is DSGVTQTPKHLITATGQRVTLRCSPRSGDLSVYWYQQSLDQGLQFLIQYYNGEERAKGNILERFSAQQFPDLHSELNLSSLELGDSALYFCASSPWRSASNEQFFGPGTRLTVL.

This clonotype was observed many times. The chain joins TRBV18 to TRBJ1-1, with TRBD1 as a possible D gene (6 bases). Germline V gene data show CDR1 as KGHSH and CDR2 as LQKENI. This CDR3 is 17 amino acids long. The ends were cut back, 2 bases at V and 1 base at J, with 17 bases in the middle. Written as DNA, the CDR3 is TGTGCCAGCTCACCATTCGCGGGAGGGACATCGAACACTGAAGCTTTCTTT. Amino acid sequence: CASSPFAGGTSNTEAFF.

This clonotype showed up just a few times. The genes are TRBV20-1 and TRBJ2-2; D is uncertain. Trimming took off 2 bases at V and 6 bases at J, with 13 bases between the two ends. The CDR3 totals 14 residues. The germline CDR1 and CDR2 sequences are DFQATT and SNEGSKA (reference sequence). CDR3 protein: CSARQPIWPGELFF. In nucleotides, the CDR3 is TGCAGTGCTAGACAGCCGATCTGGCCCGGGGAGCTGTTTTTT.

This clonotype was seen only a few times. The CDR3 reads CSAETGGVSYGYTF. The DNA for the CDR3 is TGCAGTGCGGAAACAGGGGGCGTAAGCTATGGCTACACCTTC. This chain connects TRBV20-1 to TRBJ1-2, with TRBD1 identical over 9 bases. The CDR3 sequence is 14 residues long. V gave up 6 bases and J gave up 4 bases; unmatched junction bases: 9. Per germline, CDR1 DFQATT and CDR2 SNEGSKA (reference sequence).

Many counts were recorded for this clonotype. The chain combines TRBV29-1 with TRBJ2-7; no definite D call. The CDR3 totals 13 residues. Germline CDR1 and CDR2: SQVTM and ANQGSEA. Trimming removed 4 bases at V and 7 bases at J, with 17 bases between. CDR3 coding DNA: TGCAGCGTTGTCTTCCCCCTTCAAAAGGAGCAGTACTTC. This sequence encodes CSVVFPLQKEQYF.

This rearrangement joins TRBV27 to TRBJ2-2, with D unresolved. The CDR3 consists of 12 residues. V lost 5 bases and J 3 bases, leaving 4 bases between the germline ends. Germline V gene lookup returns CDR1 MNHEY and CDR2 SMNVEV (reference sequence). The CDR3 reads CASSPYTGELFF. CDR3 nucleotides: TGTGCCAGCAGTCCATACACCGGGGAGCTGTTTTTT.